The next 28 T cell receptor beta chains were all read from a single sample in a study of cytomegalovirus exposure and HLA in healthy donors (dated by TCRdb to 2015 to 2018). Library preparation used the immunoSEQ multiplex PCR assay. A mixture of 60 forward primers for TCR Vbeta segments and 13 reverse primers for TCR Jbeta segments was used in the multiplex PCR. Here the immuneACCESS table is served through TCRdb, limited to in-frame sequences with V and J called. Missing clones are a known gap in these copies; in checked studies unresolved V genes cover under half, and the rest lacks a known reason. The table for this sample lists 150,000 to 200,000 clones; approximately 80% of them were counted only once. Together, the top ten hold 6% to 8% of the sample. Sequenced: PBMCs. The receptors come from a male donor in good health and CMV-seropositive.

This clone was detected a few times. The CDR3 spells CASSALSSNTEAFF. Written as DNA, the CDR3 is TGCGCCAGCAGTGCGTTGTCGTCGAACACTGAAGCTTTCTTT. The chain carries TRBV10-2 and TRBJ1-1; no clear D. The germline V gene encodes CDR1 WSHSY and CDR2 SAAADI. V lost 4 bases and J lost 1, with 10 bases in between. The CDR3 spans 14 residues.

V usage is TRBV7-2 and J usage is TRBJ1-2; D may be TRBD1 (5 bases). The CDR3 totals 15 residues. Germline loops: CDR1 SGHTA, CDR2 FQGNSA. Trimming removed 1 base from V and 4 bases from J, with 13 bases in between. DNA of the CDR3: TGTGCCAGCAGCTTAGGGGGGGACGGAAGCTATGGCTACACCTTC. Residues: CASSLGGDGSYGYTF.

This clone came up a few times. This sequence joins TRBV2 and TRBJ2-3; the match to TRBD2 covers 15 bases. CDR1 is SNHLY, CDR2 FYNNEI, per germline. The CDR3 contains 17 residues. The junction had 7 bases not matched to a gene; V was cut back by 6 bases and J by 3 bases. CDR3 sequence (DNA): TGTGCCAGCAGCTCCGGACTAGCGGGGGGGCGGACAGATACGCAGTATTTT. It yields the protein CASSSGLAGGRTDTQYF.

The table lists this clone with a count of one. The rearrangement joins TRBV6-5 to TRBJ1-2; 11 nucleotides align to TRBD1. CDR3 length equals 15 residues. V shed 11 bases, J shed 1 base, and the junction held 9 bases outside the gene matches. Looked up from germline, CDR1 is MNHEY and CDR2 is SVGAGI. DNA for the CDR3: TGTGCCTCCTCGGACAGGGGGCATCATAACTATGGCTACACCTTC. It is translated as CASSDRGHHNYGYTF.

The chain couples TRBV6-1 to TRBJ2-4; a possible D gene is TRBD2 (5 bases). Trimming removed 4 bases from V and 4 bases from J, with 14 bases in between. CDR3 size: 15 residues. CDR1 is MNHNS, CDR2 SASEGT, per germline. CDR3 residues: CASSASGGLKNIQYF. DNA of the CDR3: TGTGCCAGCAGTGCCTCAGGAGGCTTAAAAAACATTCAGTACTTC.

The chain recombines TRBV9 with TRBJ2-1; D gene unclear. CDR1 and CDR2 from the germline V gene are SGDLS and YYNGEE. V lost 3 bases and J lost 9, with 16 bases in between. The CDR3 has 14 amino acids. CDR3 loop: CASSDPEPAGEQFF. The DNA for the CDR3 is TGTGCCAGCAGCGACCCGGAACCAGCAGGTGAGCAGTTCTTC.

V gene TRBV5-4 combines with J gene TRBJ1-6; 9 bases map to TRBD1. There are 14 residues in the CDR3. The V and J ends lost 4 bases and 10 bases, in that order; junction bases with no gene match: 6. Per germline, CDR1 SGHNT and CDR2 YYREEE (reference sequence). CDR3 in amino acids: CASSPGTGSSPLHF. As DNA, the CDR3 is TGTGCCAGCAGCCCAGGGACAGGGAGCTCACCCCTCCACTTT.

J is TRBJ2-7 and V is TRBV4-1; 10 nucleotides match TRBD2. V shed 3 bases and J 1 base; nucleotides not matched to a gene: 6. CDR1 and CDR2 (germline): MGHRA, YSYEKL. The CDR3 is made up of 16 amino acids. CDR3 residues: CASSQGSGGGSYEQYF. The CDR3 DNA reads TGCGCCAGCAGCCAGGGGAGCGGGGGGGGTTCCTACGAGCAGTACTTC.

The genes are TRBV5-6 and TRBJ1-1; no clear D gene. From germline, CDR1 is SGHDT and CDR2 YYEEEE. CDR3 length: 13 amino acids. V dropped 7 bases and J dropped 0 bases, with 10 bases sitting between them. CDR3 sequence (DNA): TGTGCCAGCCTTCGCGATTTGAACACTGAAGCTTTCTTT. Protein product: CASLRDLNTEAFF.

This clone was seen only a few times. The rearrangement uses TRBV2 and TRBJ1-2; no firm D call. The CDR3 sequence is 12 residues long. Per the germline V gene, CDR1 is SNHLY and CDR2 is FYNNEI. Between the trimmed V and J ends, which lost 4 bases and 4 bases, there was a span of 7 bases. CDR3 DNA: TGTGCCAGCAGTGTACAGTTCTATGGCTACACCTTC. Translated: CASSVQFYGYTF.

The V call is TRBV11-2, the J call TRBJ2-5; D perhaps matches TRBD2 (5 bases). Germline V CDR1 and CDR2: SGHAT, FQNNGV. The CDR3 extends over 15 amino acids. V lost 2 bases, J lost 5 bases, and 15 bases lay in between. The CDR3 bases are TGTGCCAGCAGCTTAAGTCGGGATCCCGGCGAGACCCAGTACTTC. Protein: CASSLSRDPGETQYF.

V and J are TRBV7-2 and TRBJ2-2, with 11 nucleotides matching TRBD2. J was trimmed by 7 bases and V by 3 bases; bases with no gene match: 4. The CDR3 runs to 15 residues. CDR1 is SGHTA, CDR2 FQGNSA, per germline. CDR3 coding DNA: TGTGCCAGCAGCTTTAGCGGGGGGGATGTCGGGGAGCTGTTTTTT. Translation: CASSFSGGDVGELFF.

V gene TRBV5-1 combines with J gene TRBJ2-1; 7 bases line up with TRBD1. Germline loops: CDR1 SGHRS, CDR2 YFSETQ. The ends lost 5 bases at V and 1 base at J; junction bases unmatched: 6. The CDR3 totals 15 residues. The CDR3 nucleotides read TGCGCCAGCAGTCCGGTCAGGGGGTCCTACAATGAGCAGTTCTTC. Its translation: CASSPVRGSYNEQFF.

As DNA, the CDR3 is TGTGCCAGCAGTCCCGGGAGGGTCTCCTATGGCTACACCTTC. It is translated as CASSPGRVSYGYTF. V and J are TRBV6-6 and TRBJ1-2; no definite D call. The V and J ends lost 5 bases and 4 bases respectively, with 14 bases between them. From germline, CDR1 is MNHNY and CDR2 SVGAGI (reference sequence). This CDR3 is 14 amino acids long.

On this clone: One junction end disagrees with the germline gene, perhaps due to a read error. The genes are TRBV25-1 and TRBJ2-3; D is unresolved. Germline CDR1 MGHDK, CDR2 SYGVNS. The CDR3 contains 13 residues. DNA of the CDR3: TGTGCCAGCAGTCCTGGCCGCACAGATACGCGGTATTTT. It specifies CASSPGRTDTRYF.

The V and J genes are TRBV4-3 and TRBJ1-2; D gene uncertain. This CDR3 is 15 amino acids long. CDR1 and CDR2 (germline): LGHNA, YSLEER. The germline V and J ends were trimmed by 2 bases and 0 bases, with 10 bases remaining between them. CDR3 loop: CASSQLDPANYGYTF. The CDR3 DNA is TGCGCCAGCAGCCAACTAGACCCTGCTAACTATGGCTACACCTTC.

The V and J genes are TRBV7-2 and TRBJ2-2, with 8 bases matching TRBD2. The J segment lost 7 bases and the V segment lost 5 bases, leaving 3 bases of the junction unmatched. The CDR3 extends over 13 amino acids. Germline-derived CDR1 and CDR2 are SGHTA and FQGNSA. The CDR3 sequence: CASSQTSVGELFF. The CDR3 coding sequence is TGTGCCAGCAGCCAGACTAGCGTCGGGGAGCTGTTTTTT.

The J gene is TRBJ2-5, the V gene TRBV30; D possibly corresponds to TRBD1 (5 bases). The DNA matches TRBJ2-7 better at its end, which makes the J call doubtful. The germline CDR1 and CDR2 sequences are GTSNPN and SVGIG (reference sequence). This CDR3 comprises 14 residues. In DNA, the CDR3 is TGTGCCTGGAGTGACCAGGGTCCCTCCTACGAGCAGTACTTC. Encoded protein: CAWSDQGPSYEQYF.

This chain connects TRBV19 to TRBJ1-3, with a weak D call TRBD1 (5 bases). The V gene's germline CDR1 is LNHDA and CDR2 SQIVND (reference sequence). The length of the CDR3 is 15 residues. Trimming removed 5 bases at V and 2 bases at J, with 13 bases between. The DNA of the CDR3 is TGTGCCAGTAGTGTCACAGGCTCACCTGGAAACACCATATATTTT. The encoded protein is CASSVTGSPGNTIYF.

The chain uses TRBV10-1 and TRBJ2-2; possibly TRBD1 for D (6 bases). Deletions cut 0 bases from V and 7 bases from J, with 12 bases between. The length of the CDR3 is 15 residues. Germline V CDR1 and CDR2: WNHNN, SYGVQD (reference sequence). The CDR3 DNA sequence: TGCGCCAGCAGTGAGTCGAACAGGGTGAACGGGGAGCTGTTTTTT. It is translated as CASSESNRVNGELFF.

The table lists this clone with a count of one. CDR3 amino acids: CASSPAGRNQPQHF. The CDR3 DNA is TGTGCCAGCTCACCGGCGGGGAGAAATCAGCCCCAGCATTTT. This chain joins TRBV18 and TRBJ1-5; no firm D call. Germline assignment: CDR1 KGHSH and CDR2 LQKENI. CDR3 size: 14 residues. V dropped 3 bases and J dropped 4 bases, with 10 bases sitting between them.

This chain connects TRBV9 to TRBJ1-4; D is ambiguous. The CDR3 sequence is 12 residues long. V was trimmed by 7 bases and J by 0 bases, leaving 4 bases between them. Germline V CDR1 and CDR2: SGDLS, YYNGEE. The CDR3 nucleotides are TGTGCCAGCTTCTCAACTAATGAAAAACTGTTTTTT. This sequence encodes CASFSTNEKLFF.

The rearrangement uses TRBV9 and TRBJ2-7; 7 positions match TRBD1. The CDR3 runs to 14 residues. Germline lookup yields CDR1 SGDLS and CDR2 YYNGEE. Trimming removed 4 bases from V and 5 bases from J; junction bases left unmatched: 9. DNA of the CDR3: TGTGCCAGCAGCACCGACAGGGTTTCTCACGAGCAGTACTTC. Its translation is CASSTDRVSHEQYF.

V and J are TRBV5-4 and TRBJ1-1; 7 bases match TRBD1. Germline CDR1 reads SGHNT; CDR2 reads YYREEE (reference sequence). This CDR3 contains 16 residues. V gave up 4 bases and J gave up 4 bases; unmatched junction bases: 13. The CDR3 bases are TGTGCCAGCAGCCTAGACAGGGCTCAGGAGGGCACTGAAGCTTTCTTT. Its protein is CASSLDRAQEGTEAFF.

The V call is TRBV13, the J call TRBJ2-3; 7 bases align to TRBD1. In germline, CDR1 is PRHDT, CDR2 FYEKMQ (reference sequence). V shed 5 bases, J shed 2 bases, and the junction held 4 bases outside the gene matches. CDR3 size: 14 residues. The CDR3: CASSQGVDTDTQYF. The CDR3 bases are TGTGCCAGCAGCCAGGGGGTAGACACAGATACGCAGTATTTT. The full variable domain, completed using reference TRBV13 and TRBJ2-3, is AAGVIQSPRHLIKEKRETATLKCYPIPRHDTVYWYQQGPGQDPQFLISFYEKMQSDKGSIPDRFSAQQFSDYHSELNMSSLELGDSALYFCASSQGVDTDTQYFGPGTRLTVL.

The rearrangement links TRBV7-2 to TRBJ1-6; tentatively, D is TRBD1 (5 bases). The CDR3 is 16 residues long. Trimming removed 3 bases from V and 7 bases from J, with 16 bases in between. CDR1 SGHTA and CDR2 FQGNSA come from the germline V gene. CDR3 residues: CASSFGPVGGNSPLHF. In DNA form, the CDR3 reads TGTGCCAGCAGCTTTGGGCCTGTGGGGGGGAATTCACCCCTCCACTTT. The variable domain in full, with the rest retrieved from reference TRBV7-2 and TRBJ1-6, is GAGVSQSPSNKVTEKGKDVELRCDPISGHTALYWYRQSLGQGLEFLIYFQGNSAPDKSGLPSDRFSAERTGGSVSTLTIQRTQQEDSAVYLCASSFGPVGGNSPLHFGNGTRLTVT.

The chain couples TRBV19 to TRBJ1-6, with TRBD1 identical over 7 bases. This CDR3 comprises 15 residues. The V segment lost 7 bases and the J segment 6 bases; nucleotides outside the gene matches: 9. Germline values: CDR1 LNHDA, CDR2 SQIVND (reference sequence). The CDR3 region has the DNA TGTGCCAGTACCTCTACCGGGACAGCTAATTCACCCCTCCACTTT. Its protein product is CASTSTGTANSPLHF.

In the case of this clone: Other DNA sequences in the same sample also yield this CDR3. CDR3 coding DNA: TGTGCCAGTACAACAGGTACTAACTATGGCTACACCTTC. This sequence encodes CASTTGTNYGYTF. This chain uses TRBV19 with TRBJ1-2, with D possibly TRBD1 on 5 matching bases. Germline values: CDR1 LNHDA, CDR2 SQIVND (reference sequence). V was shortened by 7 bases and J by 0 bases, with 9 bases between the two germline ends. The CDR3 has 13 amino acids.